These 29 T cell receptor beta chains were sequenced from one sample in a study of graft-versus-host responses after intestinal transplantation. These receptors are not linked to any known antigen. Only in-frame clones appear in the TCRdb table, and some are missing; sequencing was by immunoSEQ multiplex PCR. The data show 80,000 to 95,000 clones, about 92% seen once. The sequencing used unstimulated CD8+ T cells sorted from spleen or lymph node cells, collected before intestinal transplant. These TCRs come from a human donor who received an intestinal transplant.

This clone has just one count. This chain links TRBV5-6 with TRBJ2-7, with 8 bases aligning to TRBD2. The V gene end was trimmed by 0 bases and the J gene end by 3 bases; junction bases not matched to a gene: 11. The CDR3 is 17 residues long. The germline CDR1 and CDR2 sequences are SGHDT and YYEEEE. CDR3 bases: TGTGCCAGCAGCTTGGATAGTATGCGGGGGGTCCACTACGAGCAGTACTTC. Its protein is CASSLDSMRGVHYEQYF.

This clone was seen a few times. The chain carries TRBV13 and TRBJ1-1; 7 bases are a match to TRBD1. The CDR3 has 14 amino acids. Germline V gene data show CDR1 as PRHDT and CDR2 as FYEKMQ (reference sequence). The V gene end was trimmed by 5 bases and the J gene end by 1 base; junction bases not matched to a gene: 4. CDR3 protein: CASSDRARNTEAFF. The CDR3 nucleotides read TGTGCCAGCAGCGACAGGGCCCGGAACACTGAAGCTTTCTTT.

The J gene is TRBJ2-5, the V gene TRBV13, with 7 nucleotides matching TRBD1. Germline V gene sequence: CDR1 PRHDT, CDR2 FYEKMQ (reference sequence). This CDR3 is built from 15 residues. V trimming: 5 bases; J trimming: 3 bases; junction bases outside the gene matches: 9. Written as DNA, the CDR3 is TGTGCCAGCAGCACAGCGGTTGACAGGGAAGAGACCCAGTACTTC. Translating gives CASSTAVDREETQYF.

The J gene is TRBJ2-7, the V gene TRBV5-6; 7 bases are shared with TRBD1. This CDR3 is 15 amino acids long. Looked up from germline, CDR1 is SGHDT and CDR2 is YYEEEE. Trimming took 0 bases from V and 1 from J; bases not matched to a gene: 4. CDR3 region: CASSLGQGWSYEQYF. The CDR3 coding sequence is TGTGCCAGCAGCTTGGGACAGGGCTGGTCCTACGAGCAGTACTTC.

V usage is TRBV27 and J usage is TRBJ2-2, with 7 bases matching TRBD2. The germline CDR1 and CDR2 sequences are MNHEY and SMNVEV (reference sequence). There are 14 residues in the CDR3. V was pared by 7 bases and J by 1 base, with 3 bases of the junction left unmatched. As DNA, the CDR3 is TGTGCCAGCACCCGCGGGGGGAACACCGGGGAGCTGTTTTTT. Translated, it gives CASTRGGNTGELFF.

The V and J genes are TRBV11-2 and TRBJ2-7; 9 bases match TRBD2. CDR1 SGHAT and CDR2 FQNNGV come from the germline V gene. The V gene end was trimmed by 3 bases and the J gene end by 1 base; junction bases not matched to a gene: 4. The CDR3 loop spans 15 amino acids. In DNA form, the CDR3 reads TGTGCCAGCAGCTTTAGCGGGGGACTTTCCTACGAGCAGTACTTC. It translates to CASSFSGGLSYEQYF. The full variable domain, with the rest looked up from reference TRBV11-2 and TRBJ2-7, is EAGVAQSPRYKIIEKRQSVAFWCNPISGHATLYWYQQILGQGPKLLIQFQNNGVVDDSQLPKDRFSAERLKGVDSTLKIQPAKLEDSAVYLCASSFSGGLSYEQYFGPGTRLTVT.

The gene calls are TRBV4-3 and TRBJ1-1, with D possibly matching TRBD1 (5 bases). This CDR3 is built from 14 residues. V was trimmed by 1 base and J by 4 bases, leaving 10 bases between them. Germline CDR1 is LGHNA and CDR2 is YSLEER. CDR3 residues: CASSQGVGGTEAFF. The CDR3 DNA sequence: TGCGCCAGCAGCCAAGGAGTGGGGGGCACTGAAGCTTTCTTT.

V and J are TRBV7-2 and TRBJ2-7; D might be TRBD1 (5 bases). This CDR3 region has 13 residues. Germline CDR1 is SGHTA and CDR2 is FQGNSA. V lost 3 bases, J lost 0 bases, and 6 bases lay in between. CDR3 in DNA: TGTGCCAGCAGCTTTGGGGCCTCCTACGAGCAGTACTTC. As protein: CASSFGASYEQYF.

The CDR3 region is CSVSLAGSNTGELFF. The CDR3 nucleotides read TGCAGCGTCTCCCTAGCGGGGTCGAACACCGGGGAGCTGTTTTTT. V is TRBV29-1 and J is TRBJ2-2; TRBD2 agrees at 9 bases. The CDR3 extends over 15 amino acids. Germline V gene lookup returns CDR1 SQVTM and CDR2 ANQGSEA. V gave up 6 bases and J gave up 0 bases; unmatched junction bases: 5.

The DNA for the CDR3 is TGCGCCAGCAGCCAAGCGACAGGGGGCGCCAGGAATGAGCAGTTCTTC. Protein sequence: CASSQATGGARNEQFF. The genes are TRBV4-3 and TRBJ2-1; 10 nucleotides line up with TRBD1. V was pared by 1 base and J by 7 bases, with 7 bases of the junction left unmatched. The CDR3 is made up of 16 amino acids. CDR1 is LGHNA and CDR2 is YSLEER in the germline V gene.

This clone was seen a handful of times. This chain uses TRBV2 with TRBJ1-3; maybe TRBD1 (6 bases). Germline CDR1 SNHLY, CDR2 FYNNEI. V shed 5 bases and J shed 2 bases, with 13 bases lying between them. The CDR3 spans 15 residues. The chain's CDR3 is CASSLSTGPGNTIYF. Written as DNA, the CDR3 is TGTGCCAGCAGTCTATCGACAGGACCTGGAAACACCATATATTTT.

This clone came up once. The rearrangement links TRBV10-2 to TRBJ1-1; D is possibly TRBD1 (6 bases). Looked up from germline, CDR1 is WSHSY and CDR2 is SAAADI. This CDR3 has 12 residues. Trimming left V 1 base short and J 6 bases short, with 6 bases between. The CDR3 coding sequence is TGCGCCAGCAGTGAGTACAGGGCTGAAGCTTTCTTT. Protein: CASSEYRAEAFF.

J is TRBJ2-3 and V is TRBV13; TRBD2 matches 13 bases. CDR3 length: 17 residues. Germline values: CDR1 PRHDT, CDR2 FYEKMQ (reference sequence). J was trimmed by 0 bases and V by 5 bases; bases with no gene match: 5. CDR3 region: CASSPRTSGGSTDTQYF. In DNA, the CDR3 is TGTGCCAGCAGCCCCCGGACTAGCGGGGGTAGCACAGATACGCAGTATTTT.

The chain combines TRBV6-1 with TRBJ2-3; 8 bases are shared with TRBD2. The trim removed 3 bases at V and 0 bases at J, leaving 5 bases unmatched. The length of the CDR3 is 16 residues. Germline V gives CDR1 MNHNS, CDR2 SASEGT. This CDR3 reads CASSDLSGSSTDTQYF. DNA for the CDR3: TGTGCCAGCAGTGATTTAAGCGGGAGTAGCACAGATACGCAGTATTTT.

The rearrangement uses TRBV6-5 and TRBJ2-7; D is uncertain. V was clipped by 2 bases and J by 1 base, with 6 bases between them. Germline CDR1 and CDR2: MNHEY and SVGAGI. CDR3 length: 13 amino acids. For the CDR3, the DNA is TGTGCCAGCAGTTACGGCATTTCCTACGAGCAGTACTTC. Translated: CASSYGISYEQYF.

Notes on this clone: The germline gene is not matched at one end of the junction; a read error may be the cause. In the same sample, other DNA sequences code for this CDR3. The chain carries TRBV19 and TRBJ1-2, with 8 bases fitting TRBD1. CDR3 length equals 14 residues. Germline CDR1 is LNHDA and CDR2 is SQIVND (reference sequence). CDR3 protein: CASSPYGDRSGYTF. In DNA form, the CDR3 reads TGCGCCAGTAGTCCATATGGGGACAGGTCTGGCTACACCTTC.

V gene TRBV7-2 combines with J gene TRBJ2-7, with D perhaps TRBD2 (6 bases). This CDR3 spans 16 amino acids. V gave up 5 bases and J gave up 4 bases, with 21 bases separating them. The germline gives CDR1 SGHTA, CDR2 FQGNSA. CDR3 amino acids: CASSQTWNSGDYEQYF. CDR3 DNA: TGTGCCAGCAGCCAGACTTGGAACTCGGGGGATTACGAGCAGTACTTC.

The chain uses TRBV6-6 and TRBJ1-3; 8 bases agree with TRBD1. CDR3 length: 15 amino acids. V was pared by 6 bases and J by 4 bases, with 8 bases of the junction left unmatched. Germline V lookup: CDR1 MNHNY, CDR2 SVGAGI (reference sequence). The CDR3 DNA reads TGTGCCAGCAGGCCGACAGGGGACGGGGGAAACACCATATATTTT. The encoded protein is CASRPTGDGGNTIYF.

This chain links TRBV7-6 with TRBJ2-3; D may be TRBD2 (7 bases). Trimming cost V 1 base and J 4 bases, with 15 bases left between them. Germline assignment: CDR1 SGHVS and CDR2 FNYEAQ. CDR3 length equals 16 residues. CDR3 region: CASSLGKGGGADTQYF. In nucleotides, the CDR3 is TGTGCCAGCAGCTTAGGAAAGGGGGGGGGCGCAGATACGCAGTATTTT.

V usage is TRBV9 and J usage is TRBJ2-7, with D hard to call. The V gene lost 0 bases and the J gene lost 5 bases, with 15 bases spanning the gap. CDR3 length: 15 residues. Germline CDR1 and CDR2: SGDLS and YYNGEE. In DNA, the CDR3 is TGTGCCAGCAGCGTAGGTATGCTGGGCGTCCACGAGCAGTACTTC. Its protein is CASSVGMLGVHEQYF.

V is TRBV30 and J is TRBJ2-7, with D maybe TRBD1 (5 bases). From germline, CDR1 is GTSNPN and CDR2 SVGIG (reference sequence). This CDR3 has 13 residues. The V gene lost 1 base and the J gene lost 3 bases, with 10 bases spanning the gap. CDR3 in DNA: TGTGCCTGGAGTGGAGACAGATTCTACGAGCAGTACTTC. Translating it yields CAWSGDRFYEQYF. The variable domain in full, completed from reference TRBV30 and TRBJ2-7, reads SQTIHQWPATLVQPVGSPLSLECTVEGTSNPNLYWYRQAAGRGLQLLFYSVGIGQISSEVPQNLSASRPQDRQFILSSKKLLLSDSGFYLCAWSGDRFYEQYFGPGTRLTVT.

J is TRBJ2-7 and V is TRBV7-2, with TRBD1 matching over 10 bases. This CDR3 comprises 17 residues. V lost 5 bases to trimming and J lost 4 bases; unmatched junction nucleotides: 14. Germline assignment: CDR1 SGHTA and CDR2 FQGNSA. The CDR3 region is CASSVPGQGPPKYEQYF. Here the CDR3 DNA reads TGTGCCAGCAGCGTACCGGGACAGGGGCCCCCTAAGTACGAGCAGTACTTC.

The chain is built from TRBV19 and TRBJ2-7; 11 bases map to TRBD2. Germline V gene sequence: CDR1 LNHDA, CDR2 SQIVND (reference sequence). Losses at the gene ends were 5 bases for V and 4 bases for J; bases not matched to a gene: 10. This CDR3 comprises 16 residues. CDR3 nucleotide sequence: TGTGCCAGTAGTCCGCCGGGGACTAGCGGCCCTTACGAGCAGTACTTC. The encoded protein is CASSPPGTSGPYEQYF.

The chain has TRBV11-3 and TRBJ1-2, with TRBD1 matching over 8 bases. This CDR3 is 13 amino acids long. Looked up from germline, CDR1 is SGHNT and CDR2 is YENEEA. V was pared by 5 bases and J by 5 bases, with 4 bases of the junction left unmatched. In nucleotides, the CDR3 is TGTGCCAGCAGCGTGGGACAGGAATATGGCTACACCTTC. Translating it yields CASSVGQEYGYTF.

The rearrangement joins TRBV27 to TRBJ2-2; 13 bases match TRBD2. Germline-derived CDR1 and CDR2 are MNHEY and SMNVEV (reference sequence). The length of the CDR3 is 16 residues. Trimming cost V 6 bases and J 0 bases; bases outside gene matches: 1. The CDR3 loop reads CASRGLAGPNTGELFF. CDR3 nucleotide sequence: TGTGCCAGCAGGGGACTAGCGGGGCCGAACACCGGGGAGCTGTTTTTT.

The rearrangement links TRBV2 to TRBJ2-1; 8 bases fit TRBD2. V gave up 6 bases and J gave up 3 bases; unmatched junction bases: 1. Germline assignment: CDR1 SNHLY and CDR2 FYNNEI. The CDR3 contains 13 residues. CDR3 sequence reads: CASSGGDYNEQFF. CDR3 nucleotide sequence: TGTGCCAGCAGCGGGGGGGACTACAATGAGCAGTTCTTC.

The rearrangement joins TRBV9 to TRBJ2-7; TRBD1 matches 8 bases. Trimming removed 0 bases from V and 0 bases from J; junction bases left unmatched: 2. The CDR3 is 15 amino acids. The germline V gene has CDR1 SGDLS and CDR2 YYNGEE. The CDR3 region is CASSVGGQDSYEQYF. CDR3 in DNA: TGTGCCAGCAGCGTAGGGGGACAGGACTCCTACGAGCAGTACTTC.

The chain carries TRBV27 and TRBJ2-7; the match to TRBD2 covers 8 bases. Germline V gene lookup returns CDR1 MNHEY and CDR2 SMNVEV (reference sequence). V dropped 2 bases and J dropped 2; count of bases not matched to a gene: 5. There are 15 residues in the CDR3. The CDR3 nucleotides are TGTGCCAGCAGTTTAACGCGGGGGGTCACCTACGAGCAGTACTTC. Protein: CASSLTRGVTYEQYF.

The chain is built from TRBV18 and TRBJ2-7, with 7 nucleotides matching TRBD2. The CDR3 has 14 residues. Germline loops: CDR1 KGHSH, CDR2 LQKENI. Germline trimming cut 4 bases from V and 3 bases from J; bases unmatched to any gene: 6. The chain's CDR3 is CASSLGGTNYEQYF. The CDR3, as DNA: TGTGCCAGCTCACTGGGGGGGACTAACTACGAGCAGTACTTC.